The next 14 T cell receptor beta chains were all read from a single sample in a study of blood T cell repertoires in COVID-19. Produced via immunoSEQ multiplex PCR; TCRdb's table is partial and in-frame only. Here the sample spans around 71,000 clones, 70% to 85% being singletons. Sequencing input: peripheral blood. The receptors derive from a man between 65 and 85 years old with acute or convalescent COVID-19.

The chain is built from TRBV10-3 and TRBJ1-1, with D hard to call. The V gene's germline CDR1 is ENHRY and CDR2 SYGVKD. V was clipped by 10 bases and J by 1 base, with 16 bases between them. CDR3 length: 14 residues. CDR3: CATKRGSGNTEAFF. The CDR3 DNA follows: TGTGCCACTAAAAGAGGTTCGGGGAACACTGAAGCTTTCTTT.

The chain joins TRBV3-1 (or the pseudogene TRBV3-2) to TRBJ2-5; D is unresolved. Trimming took off 8 bases at V and 2 bases at J, with 9 bases between the two ends. This CDR3 spans 12 amino acids. Per germline, CDR1 LGHDT and CDR2 YNNKEL (reference sequence). CDR3 residues: CASRLRQETQYF. CDR3 coding DNA: TGTGCCAGCCGCCTGAGGCAAGAGACCCAGTACTTC.

The genes are TRBV2 and TRBJ2-2; 7 bases are shared with TRBD2. The CDR3 has 15 amino acids. With V trimmed by 2 bases and J by 4 bases, 4 bases remained unmatched. Germline CDR1 SNHLY, CDR2 FYNNEI. This CDR3 is CASSEWAGVTGELFF. The CDR3 DNA is TGTGCCAGCAGTGAATGGGCGGGAGTCACCGGGGAGCTGTTTTTT.

The J gene is TRBJ1-4, the V gene TRBV28, with D possibly being TRBD1 (6 bases). V dropped 4 bases and J dropped 7 bases, with 19 bases sitting between them. This CDR3 has 16 residues. CDR1 MDHEN and CDR2 SYDVKM come from the germline V gene. The CDR3 reads CASSSQEGVTVEKLFF. The CDR3 DNA is TGTGCCAGCAGTTCCCAAGAGGGGGTAACTGTTGAAAAACTGTTTTTT.

V is TRBV13 and J is TRBJ2-1, with TRBD2 as a possible D gene (6 bases). Trimming removed 4 bases from V and 4 bases from J, with 14 bases in between. Germline CDR1 PRHDT, CDR2 FYEKMQ (reference sequence). The CDR3 is made up of 15 amino acids. CDR3 nucleotide sequence: TGTGCCAGCAGCTACGGGACTGCCGGATACAATGAGCAGTTCTTC. It codes for CASSYGTAGYNEQFF.

The chain has TRBV5-4 and TRBJ2-4, with 7 bases fitting TRBD1. The J segment lost 2 bases and the V segment lost 4 bases, leaving 6 bases of the junction unmatched. The V gene's germline CDR1 is SGHNT and CDR2 YYREEE (reference sequence). The length of the CDR3 is 15 residues. Here the CDR3 reads CASSAPTGTKNIQYF. The CDR3 nucleotides read TGTGCCAGCAGCGCCCCGACAGGGACCAAAAACATTCAGTACTTC.

The chain joins TRBV29-1 to TRBJ1-3, with D possibly being TRBD1 (6 bases). Germline CDR1 reads SQVTM; CDR2 reads ANQGSEA. CDR3 size: 12 residues. The V and J ends lost 6 bases and 7 bases respectively, with 13 bases between them. CDR3 sequence reads: CSVAPGANTIYF. Here the CDR3 DNA reads TGCAGCGTCGCCCCAGGGGCTAACACCATATATTTT.

The CDR3 sequence is CASSLAVTGRGTGELFF. For the CDR3, the DNA is TGCGCCAGCAGCTTGGCCGTGACAGGTCGAGGGACCGGGGAGCTGTTTTTT. The gene calls are TRBV5-1 and TRBJ2-2, with a tentative D call TRBD1 (6 bases). With 0 bases removed from V and 5 bases from J, the gap between germline ends came to 17 bases. The V gene's germline CDR1 is SGHRS and CDR2 YFSETQ. This CDR3 is built from 17 residues. Combining the CDR3 with reference TRBV5-1 and TRBJ2-2 gives the whole variable domain KAGVTQTPRYLIKTRGQQVTLSCSPISGHRSVSWYQQTPGQGLQFLFEYFSETQRNKGNFPGRFSGRQFSNSRSEMNVSTLELGDSALYLCASSLAVTGRGTGELFFGEGSRLTVL.

In DNA form, the CDR3 reads TGTGCCAGCAGCACCCGAGTGAACACTGAAGCTTTCTTT. Protein: CASSTRVNTEAFF. The rearrangement joins TRBV7-3 to TRBJ1-1; D unresolved. This CDR3 is 13 amino acids long. Germline V gene data show CDR1 as SGHTA and CDR2 as FQGTGA. V lost 5 bases and J 0 bases, leaving 7 bases between the germline ends.

V usage is TRBV20-1 and J usage is TRBJ2-3, with 7 bases that match TRBD2. The CDR3 has 15 amino acids. Trimming at V came to 3 bases and at J to 2 bases, leaving 8 bases not matched to a gene. Per the germline V gene, CDR1 is DFQATT and CDR2 is SNEGSKA (reference sequence). The DNA of the CDR3 is TGCAGTGCTAGTCCTGGGGGGACTAACACAGATACGCAGTATTTT. Its protein product is CSASPGGTNTDTQYF.

This clone has a single count. The chain's CDR3 is CASSFLGLAGAGELFF. The CDR3, as DNA: TGTGCCAGCAGTTTCCTTGGACTAGCGGGAGCCGGGGAGCTGTTTTTT. The rearrangement joins TRBV27 to TRBJ2-2; TRBD2 agrees at 13 bases. From germline, CDR1 is MNHEY and CDR2 SMNVEV (reference sequence). The ends lost 3 bases at V and 6 bases at J; junction bases unmatched: 4. The CDR3 has 16 residues.

The chain has TRBV7-9 and TRBJ1-1; maybe TRBD1 (6 bases). The germline V gene has CDR1 SEHNR and CDR2 FQNEAQ (reference sequence). The germline V and J ends were trimmed by 3 bases and 0 bases, with 23 bases remaining between them. The CDR3 is made up of 19 amino acids. The CDR3: CASSFKATGPTRLNTEAFF. The CDR3 DNA reads as TGTGCCAGCAGCTTCAAGGCCACAGGGCCCACACGACTGAACACTGAAGCTTTCTTT.

The rearrangement uses TRBV19 and TRBJ2-7; a possible D gene is TRBD1 (6 bases). The germline CDR1 and CDR2 sequences are LNHDA and SQIVND (reference sequence). The ends were cut back, 5 bases at V and 3 bases at J, with 17 bases in the middle. There are 15 residues in the CDR3. The CDR3 protein is CASSPTAGVGYEQYF. The CDR3 DNA reads as TGTGCCAGTAGTCCTACTGCAGGGGTAGGCTACGAGCAGTACTTC.

DNA for the CDR3: TGCGCCAGCAGCTCGGAGCGGGAATTATCTCGGGAGCAGTACTTC. This translates into CASSSERELSREQYF. The chain has TRBV5-1 and TRBJ2-7, with 7 nucleotides matching TRBD2. The germline V gene has CDR1 SGHRS and CDR2 YFSETQ. This CDR3 contains 15 residues. V trimming: 3 bases; J trimming: 7 bases; junction bases outside the gene matches: 13. Together with reference TRBV5-1 and TRBJ2-7, the CDR3 gives the full variable domain: KAGVTQTPRYLIKTRGQQVTLSCSPISGHRSVSWYQQTPGQGLQFLFEYFSETQRNKGNFPGRFSGRQFSNSRSEMNVSTLELGDSALYLCASSSERELSREQYFGPGTRLTVT.